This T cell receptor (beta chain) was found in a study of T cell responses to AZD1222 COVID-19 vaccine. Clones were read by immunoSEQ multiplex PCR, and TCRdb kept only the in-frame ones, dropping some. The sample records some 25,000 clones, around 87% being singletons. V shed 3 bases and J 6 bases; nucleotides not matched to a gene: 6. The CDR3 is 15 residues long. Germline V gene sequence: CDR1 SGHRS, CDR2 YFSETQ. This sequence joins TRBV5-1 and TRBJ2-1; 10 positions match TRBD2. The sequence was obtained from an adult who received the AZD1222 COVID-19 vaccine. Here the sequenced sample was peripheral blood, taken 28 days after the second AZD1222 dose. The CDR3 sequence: CASSSPLAGANEQFF. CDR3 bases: TGCGCCAGCAGCTCCCCCCTAGCGGGAGCCAATGAGCAGTTCTTC.